The entry that follows covers one T cell receptor beta chain sequence. Its antigen is unknown. No per-base quality is available; no much larger clone lies one base away. The TCR beta CDR3 regions were amplified from the RNA transcripts. The first round of RT-PCR for the TCR CDR3 was performed with the HTBI primer set and the Qiagen OneStep RT-PCR kit. Libraries were constructed in a second round of multiplex PCR, after which size selection and purification were carried out. Paired-end sequencing of the libraries was performed with 100 bp reads on an Illumina HiSeq2000. From the authors' description of their analysis: SOAPnuke was used to process the raw data, with reads discarded if the reads contained adapters or uncalled bases, had a mean Phred below 15, or lacked an exact constant-primer or identifier match. COPE v1.2.5 was used to merge the high-quality paired reads, and each unique nucleotide sequence was defined as a clonotype. Clonotypes were aligned to IMGT TRBV, TRBD and TRBJ reference segments using MiTCR v1.1. The analysis was restricted to V-J combinations with a frequency above 0.0001, which together covered over 99% of the repertoires. The TCS score was defined as the ratio of F50 (clonal expansion) to E x V (chaos), calculated using BLOSUM62-based TCRdist between CDR3 peptides within each V-J. Welch's t-statistics and random forest reduced 500 to 550 V-J features to 13, which were used in a naive Bayes classifier (R e1071). TCRdb applied fastp at Q25 and MiXCR to the public reads, then kept only in-frame beta chains. Rows are unified per CDR3 protein, each entry keeping the most common DNA and genes. None of the V and J calls come from the authors' own analysis; TCRdb made them. Recorded for this sample are 550,000 to 800,000 distinct CDR3 sequences; approximately 15% of them occurred a single time. In total, the top ten clones hold about a sixth of the sample.

Reading the germline V gene gives CDR1 KGHSH and CDR2 LQKENI. V sheds 2 bases and J sheds 5 bases, leaving 15 bases between their ends. The CDR3 holds 15 amino acids from the cysteine to the phenylalanine. Only the CDR3 DNA stays, 45 bases, in frame from base 1. The data stem from a study of T cells in Graves' hyperthyroidism and ophthalmopathy (dated by TCRdb to the late 2010s). At the level of the whole study: Peripheral blood was collected at initial diagnosis, before any treatment. To identify TCR V-J signatures that set the groups apart, the researchers used a discovery cohort of 100 patients, made up of around 42 with Graves' ophthalmopathy and about 55 with stable Graves' hyperthyroidism. The 95 to 100 discovery patients were divided at random into training and test sets in a 7:3 ratio. Prospective prediction of ophthalmopathy was tested in an independent validation cohort consisting of some 19 hyperthyroidism patients and more than 15 patients who later progressed to ophthalmopathy. Once sampling was done, hyperthyroidism patients were given methimazole at a starting dose of 30 mg daily, whereas ophthalmopathy patients were given high-dose intravenous methylprednisolone. In several Graves' hyperthyroidism patients, the study also compared T-cell repertoires from thyroid tissue with T-cell repertoires from blood. TCR Vbeta CDR3 sequencing of 130 to 150 peripheral blood samples (approximately 44 ophthalmopathy, over 70 hyperthyroidism and roughly 17 progressor patients) is reported in the paper. Study-level results and caveats: In validation, the model predicted progression to ophthalmopathy a median of about 6.5 months before onset, with around 70% sensitivity and roughly 73% specificity. Most expanded thyroid clonotypes (frequency above 0.001) were also found in blood, which suggests that blood repertoires may mirror thyroid immune responses. Sample size was not statistically predetermined, and investigators were not blinded to group allocation. A model built on a 13 V-J signature distinguished ophthalmopathy from stable hyperthyroidism, reaching about 88% sensitivity and 81.08% specificity in cross-validation and 80%/75% in testing.

Graves' hyperthyroidism was defined as stable when no progression to ophthalmopathy occurred over 18 months of follow-up. Hyperthyroidism patients were newly diagnosed, had a disease duration of under 2 months, and were aged 18 to 65 years. Any patient with an uncontrolled infection, another autoimmune disease, pregnancy or lactation was excluded. Diagnoses relied on clinical symptoms, serum thyroxine and TRAb, thyroid ultrasound and orbital computed tomography. PBMCs were isolated from more than 8 ml of fresh peripheral blood by Ficoll-Paque density gradient centrifugation. Trizol reagent was used to extract total RNA, and RNA quality was then checked on an Agilent 2100 Bioanalyzer.

The receptor chain draws on TRBV18 and TRBJ1-1; TRBD1 is a possible D gene, resting on 5 matching bases. Sequencing input: blood. The sequence came from a man over 45 with Graves' hyperthyroidism. For the CDR3, the sequence is CASSPTGTLGTEAFF. The nucleotides are TGTGCCAGCTCACCAACCGGGACGCTGGGTACTGAAGCTTTCTTT.